Below are 19 T cell receptor beta chains sequenced from a single sample in a study of cytomegalovirus exposure and HLA in healthy donors. Primers included in the PCR were 60 Vbeta and 13 Jbeta primers. Clones were read by immunoSEQ multiplex PCR, and TCRdb kept only the in-frame ones, dropping some. The data show approximately 150,000 clones, 70% to 80% seen once. Sequencing was done on a sample of PBMCs. These receptors were taken from a woman under 30 in good health and CMV-seropositive.

This chain connects TRBV19 to TRBJ2-6; D is possibly TRBD1 (6 bases). The ends were cut back, 2 bases at V and 1 base at J, with 18 bases in the middle. Germline-derived CDR1 and CDR2 are LNHDA and SQIVND (reference sequence). This CDR3 is built from 19 residues. CDR3 residues: CASSIHRRGRGSGANVLTF. In DNA, the CDR3 is TGTGCCAGTAGTATACATCGCAGGGGACGGGGATCTGGGGCCAACGTCCTGACTTTC.

V gene TRBV5-1 combines with J gene TRBJ2-5; 8 nucleotides agree with TRBD1. Looked up from germline, CDR1 is SGHRS and CDR2 is YFSETQ. This CDR3 is 15 amino acids long. The trim removed 1 base at V and 5 bases at J, leaving 7 bases unmatched. DNA for the CDR3: TGCGCCAGCAGCTTGCCCCAGGGGGCAAGGGAGACCCAGTACTTC. This encodes CASSLPQGARETQYF.

The table lists this clone with a count of one. The chain has TRBV5-1 and TRBJ1-5; the match to TRBD1 covers 7 bases. The CDR3 sequence is 14 residues long. The V gene end was trimmed by 2 bases and the J gene end by 5 bases; junction bases not matched to a gene: 4. CDR1 is SGHRS and CDR2 is YFSETQ in the germline V gene. The CDR3, as DNA: TGCGCCAGCAGCTTCCAGGGGGACGATCAGCCCCAGCATTTT. Protein sequence: CASSFQGDDQPQHF.

This clone was seen a single time. CDR3 bases: TGTGCCAGCAGCCTGGGCGGGACAGCCACCTACGAGCAGTACTTC. Protein: CASSLGGTATYEQYF. The chain couples TRBV5-4 to TRBJ2-7; weak D call: TRBD1 (7 bases). Per the germline V gene, CDR1 is SGHNT and CDR2 is YYREEE (reference sequence). The CDR3 spans 15 residues. Trimming took 4 bases from V and 2 from J, leaving 16 bases between them. The full variable domain, its missing parts supplied by reference TRBV5-4 and TRBJ2-7, is ETGVTQSPTHLIKTRGQQVTLRCSSQSGHNTVSWYQQALGQGPQFIFQYYREEENGRGNFPPRFSGLQFPNYSSELNVNALELDDSALYLCASSLGGTATYEQYFGPGTRLTVT.

The rearrangement links TRBV9 to TRBJ1-5; 7 bases fit TRBD1. Germline values: CDR1 SGDLS, CDR2 YYNGEE. The CDR3 is made up of 14 amino acids. The trim removed 3 bases at V and 2 bases at J, leaving 2 bases unmatched. CDR3 sequence reads: CASSAQGGNQPQHF. CDR3 DNA sequence: TGTGCCAGCAGCGCGCAGGGGGGCAATCAGCCCCAGCATTTT.

The chain employs TRBV5-1 and TRBJ2-2; 15 nucleotides align to TRBD2. V gave up 4 bases and J gave up 4 bases; unmatched junction bases: 8. Germline CDR1 SGHRS, CDR2 YFSETQ. The CDR3 consists of 18 residues. As DNA, the CDR3 is TGCGCCAGCAGCGCGAGGACTAGCGGGGGGGCCGCCACCGGGGAGCTGTTTTTT. Translating gives CASSARTSGGAATGELFF. The variable domain in full, completed from reference TRBV5-1 and TRBJ2-2, reads KAGVTQTPRYLIKTRGQQVTLSCSPISGHRSVSWYQQTPGQGLQFLFEYFSETQRNKGNFPGRFSGRQFSNSRSEMNVSTLELGDSALYLCASSARTSGGAATGELFFGEGSRLTVL.

The CDR3 spells CASSQGVAGASTDTQYF. The DNA of the CDR3 is TGTGCCAGCAGCCAGGGAGTAGCGGGGGCTAGCACAGATACGCAGTATTTT. V gene TRBV4-2 combines with J gene TRBJ2-3; 9 bases are shared with TRBD2. The junction had 7 bases not matched to a gene; V was cut back by 3 bases and J by 0 bases. This CDR3 is built from 17 residues. The germline V gene encodes CDR1 LGHNA and CDR2 YNFKEQ.

The chain links TRBV5-1 to TRBJ1-2, with 10 bases identical to TRBD1. The CDR3 has 14 residues. The germline CDR1 and CDR2 sequences are SGHRS and YFSETQ. V lost 4 bases and J lost 2; bases outside the gene matches: 2. CDR3 protein: CASSTDRGNYGYTF. CDR3 coding DNA: TGCGCCAGCAGCACGGACAGGGGGAACTATGGCTACACCTTC.

This clone was detected once. The chain combines TRBV11-2 with TRBJ2-5; D call uncertain. The germline gives CDR1 SGHAT, CDR2 FQNNGV. This CDR3 has 15 residues. V was clipped by 5 bases and J by 0 bases, with 13 bases between them. CDR3 amino acids: CASSPSLPDQETQYF. CDR3 coding DNA: TGTGCCAGCAGCCCGAGTTTACCGGACCAAGAGACCCAGTACTTC.

The chain recombines TRBV4-1 with TRBJ1-5, with 8 bases that match TRBD1. Germline CDR1 MGHRA, CDR2 YSYEKL. CDR3 length equals 15 residues. V dropped 3 bases and J dropped 4; count of bases not matched to a gene: 5. Here the CDR3 DNA reads TGCGCCAGCAGCCACCCGGACAGGGAGAATCAGCCCCAGCATTTT. Protein product: CASSHPDRENQPQHF.

The genes are TRBV19 and TRBJ2-1; 7 bases fit TRBD2. Germline values: CDR1 LNHDA, CDR2 SQIVND (reference sequence). The V and J ends lost 4 bases and 9 bases, in that order; junction bases with no gene match: 6. The length of the CDR3 is 13 residues. The CDR3 sequence: CASSTGLEGEQFF. As DNA, the CDR3 is TGTGCCAGTAGTACCGGACTAGAAGGTGAGCAGTTCTTC. Based on the CDR3 plus reference TRBV19 and TRBJ2-1, the full variable domain is DGGITQSPKYLFRKEGQNVTLSCEQNLNHDAMYWYRQDPGQGLRLIYYSQIVNDFQKGDIAEGYSVSREKKESFPLTVTSAQKNPTAFYLCASSTGLEGEQFFGPGTRLTVL.

Points on this clone: Mismatch with germline at one junction end may stem from a read error. This rearrangement joins TRBV18 to TRBJ1-2; no clear D. This CDR3 spans 13 amino acids. Per the germline V gene, CDR1 is KGHSH and CDR2 is LQKENI. CDR3 in DNA: TGTGCCAGCTCACAGGTTGCTAACTATGGCTATACCTTC. Translation: CASSQVANYGYTF.

This chain links TRBV27 with TRBJ1-4; 7 nucleotides line up with TRBD1. The CDR3 totals 15 residues. Trimming took 2 bases from V and 7 from J; bases not matched to a gene: 7. Germline CDR1 and CDR2: MNHEY and SMNVEV (reference sequence). Here the CDR3 reads CASSLIRDSSEKLFF. The CDR3 DNA sequence: TGTGCCAGCAGTTTAATAAGGGACAGCAGTGAAAAACTGTTTTTT.

There are a few counts of this clone. The genes are TRBV6-6 and TRBJ1-5, with no clear D. The CDR3 covers 15 residues. Germline CDR1 and CDR2: MNHNY and SVGAGI (reference sequence). Trimming left V 2 bases short and J 3 bases short, with 11 bases between. The CDR3 sequence: CASSYDQRANQPQHF. In nucleotides, the CDR3 is TGTGCCAGCAGTTACGATCAAAGAGCCAATCAGCCCCAGCATTTT.

The V and J genes are TRBV4-1 and TRBJ1-2; possibly TRBD1 for D (6 bases). The CDR3 loop spans 14 amino acids. Between the trimmed V and J ends, which lost 4 bases and 4 bases, there was a span of 13 bases. Per germline, CDR1 MGHRA and CDR2 YSYEKL. CDR3 in amino acids: CASSRTAPPYGYTF. The DNA of the CDR3 is TGCGCCAGCAGCCGGACAGCACCTCCCTATGGCTACACCTTC.

V usage is TRBV4-1 and J usage is TRBJ1-1; TRBD1 agrees at 7 bases. V dropped 5 bases and J dropped 2; count of bases not matched to a gene: 8. The V gene's germline CDR1 is MGHRA and CDR2 YSYEKL. This CDR3 contains 15 residues. In nucleotides, the CDR3 is TGCGCCAGCAGCGCGAGACAGGGAGGAAACACTGAAGCTTTCTTT. Encoded protein: CASSARQGGNTEAFF.

The rearrangement joins TRBV6-1 to TRBJ1-2; maybe TRBD1 (6 bases). The germline V gene has CDR1 MNHNS and CDR2 SASEGT. CDR3 size: 16 residues. V lost 2 bases and J 3 bases, leaving 16 bases between the germline ends. The CDR3 DNA reads as TGTGCCAGCAGTGAAAGGGAGGGGGGCCGTGACTATGGCTACACCTTC. It translates to CASSEREGGRDYGYTF.

This chain joins TRBV4-3 and TRBJ2-5, with TRBD1 identical over 7 bases. The closer fit of TRBJ2-7 to the DNA end suggests the J call may be wrong. This CDR3 contains 15 residues. Germline loops: CDR1 LGHNA, CDR2 YSLEER. The CDR3 loop reads CASSQNPGDSYEQYF. The CDR3 nucleotides are TGCGCCAGCAGCCAAAATCCCGGGGACAGCTACGAGCAGTACTTC.

V and J are TRBV9 and TRBJ2-3; TRBD2 matches at 7 bases. Losses at the gene ends were 0 bases for V and 0 bases for J; bases not matched to a gene: 10. Germline V CDR1 and CDR2: SGDLS, YYNGEE. The CDR3 totals 18 residues. DNA for the CDR3: TGTGCCAGCAGCGTAGCCCAAAAGGGGACTACCAGCACAGATACGCAGTATTTT. Its protein is CASSVAQKGTTSTDTQYF.